This paragraph reports one TCR beta chain. Antigen unknown. The data originate from a study of T-cell reconstitution after alpha-beta-depleted transplantation in children. Study-level results: Hyperexpanded clones declined; after one year, newly produced T cells mostly supplied diversity. Several hundred graft clones that had expanded were reportedly the source of alpha-beta T cells about two months after transplant.

Unique molecular identifiers were used to barcode this TCRbeta library. One entry per CDR3 protein results from TCRdb running MiXCR on the PCR reads. Of 450,000 to 700,000 distinct CDR3 sequences listed, 27% are singletons. The germline CDR1 and CDR2 sequences are SEHNR and FQNEAQ (reference sequence). Between the trimmed V and J ends, which lost 3 bases and 4 bases, there was a span of 12 bases. The CDR3 contains 14 residues. The V and J genes are TRBV7-9 and TRBJ2-5; tentatively, D is TRBD1 (5 bases). The sequence derives from a boy younger than two with Wiskott-Aldrich syndrome, due to receive a stem cell transplant. Sequenced material: PBMCs, taken before TCRalphabeta/CD19-depleted stem cell transplant. Here the CDR3 DNA reads TGTGCCAGCAGCTTTAGGGGTCTTCGAGAGACCCAGTACTTC. Protein product: CASSFRGLRETQYF. The full variable domain, with the rest looked up from reference TRBV7-9 and TRBJ2-5, is DTGVSQNPRHKITKRGQNVTFRCDPISEHNRLYWYRQTLGQGPEFLTYFQNEAQLEKSRLLSDRFSAERPKGSFSTLEIQRTEQGDSAMYLCASSFRGLRETQYFGPGTRLLVL.